The 31 T cell receptor beta chains listed next were all sequenced from one sample in a study of cytomegalovirus exposure and HLA in healthy donors. Amplification used 60 Vbeta primers and 13 Jbeta primers. The table came from immunoSEQ multiplex PCR; TCRdb's copy has only in-frame clones and leaves some out. The data contain around 72,000 clones, about 66% of them seen just once; the ten biggest clones take up less than 25%. The sequencing sample was made of PBMCs. The receptors were gathered from a man between 40 and 49 years old in good health and CMV-seropositive.

The chain links TRBV6-5 to TRBJ2-3; D call uncertain. The length of the CDR3 is 14 residues. Germline CDR1 MNHEY, CDR2 SVGAGI. The V end was cut by 4 bases, the J end by 5 bases, with 13 bases between. Here the CDR3 reads CASSFLFSRDTQYF. In nucleotides, the CDR3 is TGTGCCAGCAGTTTCCTTTTTAGCCGAGATACGCAGTATTTT.

The rearrangement uses TRBV11-2 and TRBJ2-5; 10 bases align to TRBD1. With 6 bases clipped from V and 0 bases from J, the junction kept 4 bases outside the gene matches. This CDR3 spans 15 amino acids. Germline loops: CDR1 SGHAT, CDR2 FQNNGV. The CDR3 bases are TGTGCCAGCAGGCGGACAGGGGGATACCAAGAGACCCAGTACTTC. Translating gives CASRRTGGYQETQYF.

The chain recombines TRBV5-4 with TRBJ1-2; 11 nucleotides align to TRBD1. Germline V gene lookup returns CDR1 SGHNT and CDR2 YYREEE (reference sequence). V was clipped by 4 bases and J by 7 bases; unmatched bases: 6. The CDR3 extends over 14 amino acids. As DNA, the CDR3 is TGTGCCAGCAGCCTGGACAGGGGGCAGTCTGGCTACACCTTC. Translated: CASSLDRGQSGYTF.

The rearrangement uses TRBV18 and TRBJ1-2; 7 nucleotides match TRBD1. This CDR3 is built from 15 residues. Germline CDR1 reads KGHSH; CDR2 reads LQKENI. Trimming at V came to 2 bases and at J to 4 bases, leaving 7 bases not matched to a gene. The CDR3 reads CASSPVGTALYGYTF. The CDR3, as DNA: TGTGCCAGCTCACCAGTGGGGACAGCCCTCTATGGCTACACCTTC.

This clone has just a few counts. This chain uses TRBV30 with TRBJ2-3; D unresolved. The ends were cut back, 2 bases at V and 5 bases at J, with 8 bases in the middle. This CDR3 is built from 12 residues. Germline assignment: CDR1 GTSNPN and CDR2 SVGIG (reference sequence). CDR3 in DNA: TGTGCCTGGAGTTATTACGGAGATACGCAGTATTTT. Its protein product is CAWSYYGDTQYF. Looking up the rest from reference TRBV30 and TRBJ2-3 gives the full variable domain: SQTIHQWPATLVQPVGSPLSLECTVEGTSNPNLYWYRQAAGRGLQLLFYSVGIGQISSEVPQNLSASRPQDRQFILSSKKLLLSDSGFYLCAWSYYGDTQYFGPGTRLTVL.

This chain connects TRBV30 to TRBJ2-7; TRBD2 matches 7 bases. Germline V gene sequence: CDR1 GTSNPN, CDR2 SVGIG (reference sequence). The CDR3 covers 13 residues. Unmatched junction bases numbered 4, after V lost 4 bases and J lost 1 base. This CDR3 is CAWIGEGSYEQYF. As DNA, the CDR3 is TGTGCCTGGATTGGGGAGGGATCCTACGAGCAGTACTTC.

The chain employs TRBV11-3 and TRBJ1-1, with 7 bases matching TRBD1. The germline CDR1 and CDR2 sequences are SGHNT and YENEEA. J lost 3 bases, V lost 4 bases, and 8 bases had no gene match. There are 15 residues in the CDR3. The DNA of the CDR3 is TGTGCCAGCAGCTCAGGGGGGATCCGGGACACTGAAGCTTTCTTT. Its translation is CASSSGGIRDTEAFF. Drawing the rest from reference TRBV11-3 and TRBJ1-1, the complete variable domain is EAGVVQSPRYKIIEKKQPVAFWCNPISGHNTLYWYLQNLGQGPELLIRYENEEAVDDSQLPKDRFSAERLKGVDSTLKIQPAELGDSAVYLCASSSGGIRDTEAFFGQGTRLTVV.

This clone has just a few counts. V is TRBV7-8 and J is TRBJ1-5; D may be TRBD1 (5 bases). Trimming removed 5 bases from V and 0 bases from J, with 14 bases in between. The CDR3 totals 16 residues. Per germline, CDR1 SGHVS and CDR2 FQNEAQ. This CDR3 reads CASSNYRIPSNQPQHF. DNA for the CDR3: TGTGCCAGCAGCAACTACAGGATTCCTAGCAATCAGCCCCAGCATTTT.

This clone was picked up one time. The chain recombines TRBV2 with TRBJ2-7; D might be TRBD2 (6 bases). The V gene's germline CDR1 is SNHLY and CDR2 FYNNEI. The CDR3 extends over 14 amino acids. The germline V and J ends were trimmed by 4 bases and 5 bases, with 15 bases remaining between them. CDR3 protein: CASSGRTSRDEQYF. The CDR3 DNA is TGTGCCAGCAGTGGGAGAACTAGCAGGGACGAGCAGTACTTC. Full variable domain (rest looked up from reference TRBV2 and TRBJ2-7): EPEVTQTPSHQVTQMGQEVILRCVPISNHLYFYWYRQILGQKVEFLVSFYNNEISEKSEIFDDQFSVERPDGSNFTLKIRSTKLEDSAMYFCASSGRTSRDEQYFGPGTRLTVT.

V usage is TRBV7-2 and J usage is TRBJ1-2; 8 nucleotides align to TRBD1. This CDR3 has 16 amino acids. V trimming: 4 bases; J trimming: 0 bases; junction bases outside the gene matches: 7. Germline V lookup: CDR1 SGHTA, CDR2 FQGNSA. As DNA, the CDR3 is TGTGCCAGCAGCTCCTCCGGGACAGGAGCTAACTATGGCTACACCTTC. Protein: CASSSSGTGANYGYTF.

This rearrangement joins TRBV2 to TRBJ1-6; TRBD1 is a possible D gene (5 bases). CDR1 and CDR2 from the germline V gene are SNHLY and FYNNEI. The V end lost 5 bases, the J end lost 9 bases, and 17 bases lay between the germline ends. CDR3 size: 15 residues. CDR3 residues: CASSPRGGVGSPLHF. The CDR3 DNA reads as TGTGCCAGCAGTCCTCGCGGGGGGGTTGGTTCACCCCTCCACTTT.

The gene calls are TRBV4-3 and TRBJ1-5, with D possibly being TRBD1 (6 bases). The germline V gene encodes CDR1 LGHNA and CDR2 YSLEER. Trimming shortened V by 0 bases and J by 3 bases, and 21 bases separated the two germline ends. The CDR3 spans 19 residues. The CDR3 loop is CASSQDLPARTEPNQPQHF. As DNA, the CDR3 is TGCGCCAGCAGCCAAGACCTACCGGCGAGGACAGAACCCAATCAGCCCCAGCATTTT.

This clone was counted a few times. The chain is built from TRBV27 and TRBJ1-2, with 12 bases aligning to TRBD1. The V gene end was trimmed by 5 bases and the J gene end by 5 bases; junction bases not matched to a gene: 6. Germline CDR1 MNHEY, CDR2 SMNVEV (reference sequence). The CDR3 length is 15 residues. Here the CDR3 reads CASSHGTGGTYGYTF. The CDR3 coding sequence is TGTGCCAGCAGTCACGGGACAGGGGGCACGTATGGCTACACCTTC.

This clone was counted between two and nine times. V usage is TRBV29-1 and J usage is TRBJ2-2; D ambiguous. Trimming took 1 base from V and 0 from J, leaving 6 bases between them. Germline V gene data show CDR1 as SQVTM and CDR2 as ANQGSEA. The CDR3 consists of 14 residues. CDR3 sequence: CSVEGQTNTGELFF. Here the CDR3 DNA reads TGCAGCGTTGAAGGACAAACGAACACCGGGGAGCTGTTTTTT.

V usage is TRBV30 and J usage is TRBJ1-1; TRBD1 might be the D (6 bases). V was pared by 1 base and J by 7 bases, with 16 bases between. This CDR3 has 14 amino acids. Germline V gives CDR1 GTSNPN, CDR2 SVGIG (reference sequence). CDR3 sequence reads: CAWSDPRGRNEAFF. The CDR3 DNA sequence: TGTGCCTGGAGTGACCCCAGGGGCAGGAATGAAGCTTTCTTT.

The rearrangement links TRBV14 to TRBJ2-7; D not resolved. V was pared by 1 base and J by 6 bases, with 13 bases between. Per the germline V gene, CDR1 is SGHDN and CDR2 is FVKESK. CDR3 length equals 14 residues. This chain's CDR3 is CASSQGGQYGEQYF. The CDR3 DNA reads as TGTGCCAGCAGCCAAGGAGGTCAGTATGGCGAGCAGTACTTC.

The chain is built from TRBV7-8 and TRBJ1-3; weak D call: TRBD1 (5 bases). The CDR3 length is 16 residues. CDR1 is SGHVS and CDR2 is FQNEAQ in the germline V gene. Deletions cut 1 base from V and 4 bases from J, with 14 bases between. The CDR3 region is CASSLEYRPDGNTIYF. CDR3 bases: TGTGCCAGCAGCTTAGAATACAGGCCAGACGGAAACACCATATATTTT.

The chain links TRBV13 to TRBJ2-3, with TRBD1 identical over 9 bases. There are 15 residues in the CDR3. Per the germline V gene, CDR1 is PRHDT and CDR2 is FYEKMQ (reference sequence). V shed 4 bases and J 3 bases; nucleotides not matched to a gene: 5. CDR3 sequence reads: CASSSGQGRTDTQYF. The CDR3 DNA sequence: TGTGCCAGCAGCTCCGGACAGGGGAGAACAGATACGCAGTATTTT.

This clone was detected a few times. The chain recombines TRBV6-5 with TRBJ1-5, with D tentatively TRBD1 (6 bases). The germline V gene has CDR1 MNHEY and CDR2 SVGAGI. This CDR3 contains 15 residues. Between the trimmed V and J ends, which lost 6 bases and 3 bases, there was a span of 15 bases. CDR3 region: CASRIFPGHNQPQHF. The CDR3 DNA follows: TGTGCCAGCAGGATATTTCCGGGACACAATCAGCCCCAGCATTTT.

The chain uses TRBV7-3 and TRBJ2-3, with 8 bases matching TRBD2. This CDR3 is built from 15 residues. V lost 5 bases to trimming and J lost 0 bases; unmatched junction nucleotides: 4. Per the germline V gene, CDR1 is SGHTA and CDR2 is FQGTGA. The CDR3 sequence: CASSRGGYSTDTQYF. The CDR3 DNA sequence: TGTGCCAGCAGCCGGGGGGGCTATAGCACAGATACGCAGTATTTT.

A word on this clone: Different DNA sequences within this sample yield the same CDR3. V is TRBV5-1 and J is TRBJ2-1, with 9 bases that match TRBD2. V lost 3 bases and J lost 0; bases outside the gene matches: 7. The CDR3 is 17 residues long. Germline V lookup: CDR1 SGHRS, CDR2 YFSETQ. The CDR3 sequence is CASSSKASGNSYNEQFF. In nucleotides, the CDR3 is TGCGCCAGCAGCTCGAAGGCTAGCGGGAACTCCTACAATGAGCAGTTCTTC.

The count of this clone is one. Other DNA sequences from this sample encode an identical CDR3 as well. V usage is TRBV5-1 and J usage is TRBJ2-3, with 9 bases that match TRBD2. From germline, CDR1 is SGHRS and CDR2 YFSETQ. The J segment lost 1 base and the V segment lost 4 bases, leaving 4 bases of the junction unmatched. This CDR3 contains 15 residues. The CDR3 loop reads CASSLGGGGTDTQYF. CDR3 sequence (DNA): TGCGCCAGCAGCCTCGGCGGGGGGGGCACAGATACGCAGTATTTT.

The chain links TRBV7-2 to TRBJ2-1, with 7 bases fitting TRBD2. CDR1 and CDR2 from the germline V gene are SGHTA and FQGNSA. The junction had 10 bases not matched to a gene; V was cut back by 5 bases and J by 9 bases. This CDR3 spans 14 amino acids. Here the CDR3 DNA reads TGTGCCAGCAGCACCCTCCGGGGGGTTGGTGAGCAGTTCTTC. It specifies CASSTLRGVGEQFF.

The CDR3 nucleotides read TGCGCCAGCAGTCCCGGGGAGGGTTCAACCCAGTACTTC. This gives the protein CASSPGEGSTQYF. J is TRBJ2-5 and V is TRBV5-1; 7 bases fit TRBD2. The CDR3 length is 13 residues. Germline V CDR1 and CDR2: SGHRS, YFSETQ. Trimming removed 5 bases from V and 8 bases from J; junction bases left unmatched: 9.

On this clone itself: The CDR3 ends on some other residue instead of the conserved phenylalanine or tryptophan, so this is likely a read error. The chain has TRBV28 and TRBJ1-1, with 7 bases lining up with TRBD1. In germline, CDR1 is MDHEN, CDR2 SYDVKM. This CDR3 spans 12 amino acids. V trimming: 4 bases; J trimming: 11 bases; junction bases outside the gene matches: 7. CDR3 DNA sequence: TGTGCCAGCAGTTCAGGGGACAGCTCGGCTTTCCTT. Its protein product is CASSSGDSSAFL.

The chain employs TRBV6-5 and TRBJ1-2; D perhaps matches TRBD1 (6 bases). The germline V and J ends were trimmed by 5 bases and 5 bases, with 15 bases remaining between them. CDR3 length: 14 residues. Germline V gene data show CDR1 as MNHEY and CDR2 as SVGAGI. This CDR3 reads CASSPQGGSYGYTF. Here the CDR3 DNA reads TGTGCCAGCAGTCCACAGGGAGGGAGTTATGGCTACACCTTC.

V gene TRBV27 combines with J gene TRBJ1-4, with TRBD1 matching over 7 bases. Trimming at V came to 4 bases and at J to 3 bases, leaving 8 bases not matched to a gene. In germline, CDR1 is MNHEY, CDR2 SMNVEV (reference sequence). The CDR3 extends over 16 amino acids. The CDR3: CASSSLPGTANEKLFF. The DNA of the CDR3 is TGTGCCAGCAGTTCCCTACCCGGGACAGCTAATGAAAAACTGTTTTTT.

V gene TRBV29-1 combines with J gene TRBJ1-2; tentatively, D is TRBD1 (6 bases). The V and J ends lost 4 bases and 6 bases respectively, with 9 bases between them. This CDR3 spans 11 amino acids. Germline assignment: CDR1 SQVTM and CDR2 ANQGSEA. The DNA for the CDR3 is TGCAGCGTTGGACAGGACGATGGCTACACCTTC. Encoded protein: CSVGQDDGYTF.

Only a few counts were recorded for this clone. The chain is built from TRBV2 and TRBJ1-5, with D unclear. The germline V gene encodes CDR1 SNHLY and CDR2 FYNNEI. V lost 5 bases to trimming and J lost 3 bases, with 14 bases between them. The CDR3 spans 15 residues. Written as DNA, the CDR3 is TGTGCCAGCAGTTTTAGTCTCTCAATCAATCAGCCCCAGCATTTT. It encodes CASSFSLSINQPQHF.

The chain is built from TRBV30 and TRBJ2-5, with no clear D. Germline assignment: CDR1 GTSNPN and CDR2 SVGIG (reference sequence). Trimming took off 2 bases at V and 7 bases at J, with 11 bases between the two ends. The CDR3 has 12 residues. This CDR3 is CAWSHPAGTQYF. The CDR3 DNA sequence: TGTGCCTGGAGTCACCCCGCAGGGACCCAGTACTTC.

This chain uses TRBV19 with TRBJ2-7, with a tentative D call TRBD1 (6 bases). Germline V lookup: CDR1 LNHDA, CDR2 SQIVND (reference sequence). The CDR3 sequence is 13 residues long. Trimming left V 4 bases short and J 3 bases short, with 10 bases between. The CDR3 region is CASSNWDNYEQYF. The CDR3 coding sequence is TGTGCCAGTAGTAATTGGGACAACTACGAGCAGTACTTC.